The T cell receptor beta chain under discussion was sequenced for a study of blood T cell repertoires in COVID-19. Study overall: PBMCs, B-cell-depleted T cells, or T cells were the source of the cDNA or gDNA that made up the material.

This clone has just one count. The CDR3 covers 16 residues. J was trimmed by 10 bases and V by 5 bases; bases with no gene match: 9. Germline V CDR1 and CDR2: SEHNR, FQNEAQ (reference sequence). As handled by the study authors: From reference gene primer amplification, estimates of nucleated cell counts were derived. Clones were sequenced by immunoSEQ multiplex PCR, and TCRdb holds only the in-frame ones, with some missing. Clonal size and the V and J genes are those of that table, whereas D and trimming came from the DNA. The table includes roughly 120,000 clones, 90% detected once. The sample consisted of peripheral blood. The chain combines TRBV7-9 with TRBJ1-6, with TRBD1 matching 12 bases. This clonotype originated in a woman aged 60-70 years with COVID-19, enrolled during active disease. CDR3 in DNA: TGTGCCAGCAGCCCTCCGGGACAGGGGGCTGCATCACCCCTCCACTTT. Residues: CASSPPGQGAASPLHF. The variable domain in full, completed from reference TRBV7-9 and TRBJ1-6, reads DTGVSQNPRHKITKRGQNVTFRCDPISEHNRLYWYRQTLGQGPEFLTYFQNEAQLEKSRLLSDRFSAERPKGSFSTLEIQRTEQGDSAMYLCASSPPGQGAASPLHFGNGTRLTVT.